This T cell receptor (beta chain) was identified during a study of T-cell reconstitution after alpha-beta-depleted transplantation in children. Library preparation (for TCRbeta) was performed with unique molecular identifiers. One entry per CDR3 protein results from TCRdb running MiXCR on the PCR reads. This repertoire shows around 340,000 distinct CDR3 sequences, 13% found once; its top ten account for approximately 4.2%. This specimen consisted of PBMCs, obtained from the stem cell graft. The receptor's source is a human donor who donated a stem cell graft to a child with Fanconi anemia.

The CDR3, as DNA: TGCAGTTCGGGTGGCGCAGATACGCAGTATTTT. It is translated as CSSGGADTQYF. The genes are TRBV20-1 and TRBJ2-3, with D hard to call. The V gene lost 8 bases and the J gene lost 4 bases, with 10 bases spanning the gap. Germline V gives CDR1 DFQATT, CDR2 SNEGSKA (reference sequence). The length of the CDR3 is 11 residues.